A selection of T cell receptor beta chains follows, all from one sample in a study of blood T cell repertoires in COVID-19. Produced via immunoSEQ multiplex PCR; TCRdb's table is partial and in-frame only. The sample has nearly 250,000 clones; roughly 86% are singletons. Material for sequencing was peripheral blood. The receptor set was obtained from a woman of 80 years or more with COVID-19, enrolled during active disease. The CDR3 runs from the conserved cysteine through the conserved F or W. Fields, in order: CDR3 DNA, CDR3 protein, D gene, J gene, clone size, V gene. D genes are given only for firm matches. Clone size is shown for a subset of rows, as once, few, many or a class of expanded clone.

cdr3_nt: TGTGCCAGCAAGGGGATCCAAACCTACGAGCAGTACTTC; cdr3_aa: CASKGIQTYEQYF; d_call: NA; j_call: TRBJ2-7; clone_size: NA; v_call: TRBV6-5
cdr3_nt: TGTGCCAGCAGCTTGTCCGGGTTGGATTATGGCTACACCTTC; cdr3_aa: CASSLSGLDYGYTF; d_call: NA; j_call: TRBJ1-2; clone_size: NA; v_call: TRBV5-6
cdr3_nt: TGCGCCAGCAGCTTGGCCACAGCCGGGGGGGATGAGCAGTTCTTC; cdr3_aa: CASSLATAGGDEQFF; d_call: TRBD2; j_call: TRBJ2-1; clone_size: NA; v_call: TRBV5-1
cdr3_nt: TGTGCCAGCAGCTCCCTGACAGGGGGCAATAATTCACCCCTCCACTTT; cdr3_aa: CASSSLTGGNNSPLHF; d_call: TRBD1; j_call: TRBJ1-6; clone_size: NA; v_call: TRBV7-8
cdr3_nt: TGCGCCAGCCGGGCTAGCGTCTACAATGAGCAGTTCTTC; cdr3_aa: CASRASVYNEQFF; d_call: NA; j_call: TRBJ2-1; clone_size: NA; v_call: TRBV10-2
cdr3_nt: TGTGCCAGTAGACCCAGGGGATCGGATGAAAAACTGTTTTTT; cdr3_aa: CASRPRGSDEKLFF; d_call: NA; j_call: TRBJ1-4; clone_size: NA; v_call: TRBV19
cdr3_nt: TGCGCCAGCAGCTTGGGGACTTGGGAGACCCAGTACTTC; cdr3_aa: CASSLGTWETQYF; d_call: NA; j_call: TRBJ2-5; clone_size: NA; v_call: TRBV5-1
cdr3_nt: TGTGCCAGCAGCCCACAGGGCCGCGGTCAGCCCCAGCATTTT; cdr3_aa: CASSPQGRGQPQHF; d_call: NA; j_call: TRBJ1-5; clone_size: NA; v_call: TRBV6-5
cdr3_nt: TGTGCCATCAGTGCCGGGGGGGCAAACACCGGGGAGCTGTTTTTT; cdr3_aa: CAISAGGANTGELFF; d_call: TRBD2; j_call: TRBJ2-2; clone_size: NA; v_call: TRBV10-3
cdr3_nt: TGTGCCAGCAGCTTCATCGGGGGTTCCACTTACAATGAGCAGTTCTTC; cdr3_aa: CASSFIGGSTYNEQFF; d_call: NA; j_call: TRBJ2-1; clone_size: once; v_call: TRBV11-2
cdr3_nt: TGTGCCAGCAGCCAGACAGGGGGACGGGGTGCTGAAGCTTTCTTT; cdr3_aa: CASSQTGGRGAEAFF; d_call: TRBD1; j_call: TRBJ1-1; clone_size: NA; v_call: TRBV3-1/TRBV3-2
cdr3_nt: TGTGCCTGGGGACAGGGGAACACTGAAGCTTTCTTT; cdr3_aa: CAWGQGNTEAFF; d_call: TRBD1; j_call: TRBJ1-1; clone_size: NA; v_call: TRBV30
cdr3_nt: TGTGCCAGCAGATCCCTATGGACAGGCCAACTGTTTTTT; cdr3_aa: CASRSLWTGQLFF; d_call: TRBD1; j_call: TRBJ1-4; clone_size: NA; v_call: TRBV12-3/TRBV12-4
cdr3_nt: TGTGCCAGCAGTGTCGCCAGTATGAACACTGAAGCTTTCTTT; cdr3_aa: CASSVASMNTEAFF; d_call: NA; j_call: TRBJ1-1; clone_size: NA; v_call: TRBV2
cdr3_nt: TGTGCCTGGAGTGTTCCGGGACAGCCTACGAGGGCCCAGTACTTC; cdr3_aa: CAWSVPGQPTRAQYF; d_call: TRBD1; j_call: TRBJ2-5; clone_size: NA; v_call: TRBV30
cdr3_nt: TGTGCCAGCGTTCGGGGGGCATCCTACAATGAGCAGTTCTTC; cdr3_aa: CASVRGASYNEQFF; d_call: NA; j_call: TRBJ2-1; clone_size: once; v_call: TRBV10-3
cdr3_nt: TGTGCCAGCTCACCCCCCGGACAGGTCAACACCGGGGAGCTGTTTTTT; cdr3_aa: CASSPPGQVNTGELFF; d_call: TRBD1; j_call: TRBJ2-2; clone_size: NA; v_call: TRBV18
cdr3_nt: TGTGCCAGCGGCTACTTCGGTGGAAACACCATATATTTT; cdr3_aa: CASGYFGGNTIYF; d_call: NA; j_call: TRBJ1-3; clone_size: NA; v_call: TRBV7-9
cdr3_nt: TGTGCCAGCAGCCGGGATTACGAGCAGTACTTC; cdr3_aa: CASSRDYEQYF; d_call: NA; j_call: TRBJ2-7; clone_size: NA; v_call: TRBV28
cdr3_nt: TGTGCCAGCATGGTGCAGGGGCGGTCGGCTTTCTTT; cdr3_aa: CASMVQGRSAFF; d_call: NA; j_call: TRBJ1-1; clone_size: NA; v_call: TRBV28
cdr3_nt: TGTGCCAGCAGGCCCGGGACAGGGGATAATTCACCCCTCCACTTT; cdr3_aa: CASRPGTGDNSPLHF; d_call: TRBD1; j_call: TRBJ1-6; clone_size: NA; v_call: TRBV2
cdr3_nt: TGTGCCTGGAGTGTAAAGCTTGATCAGCCCCAGCATTTT; cdr3_aa: CAWSVKLDQPQHF; d_call: NA; j_call: TRBJ1-5; clone_size: NA; v_call: TRBV30
cdr3_nt: TGCGCCAGCAGAACGGGACAGAACACTGAAGCTTTCTTT; cdr3_aa: CASRTGQNTEAFF; d_call: NA; j_call: TRBJ1-1; clone_size: NA; v_call: TRBV5-1
cdr3_nt: TGTGCCAGCATCCCTCTTAACTCTGGAAACACCATATATTTT; cdr3_aa: CASIPLNSGNTIYF; d_call: NA; j_call: TRBJ1-3; clone_size: NA; v_call: TRBV28
cdr3_nt: TGTGCCAGCAGTGTAATGGCGACAGGGACTGAAGCTTTCTTT; cdr3_aa: CASSVMATGTEAFF; d_call: TRBD1; j_call: TRBJ1-1; clone_size: NA; v_call: TRBV2
cdr3_nt: TGTGCCAGCAGCTCGGACAGGAGCTATGGCTACACCTTC; cdr3_aa: CASSSDRSYGYTF; d_call: TRBD1; j_call: TRBJ1-2; clone_size: NA; v_call: TRBV6-6
cdr3_nt: TGCACCAGCAGCCCAAGACAGGGGATGGATGAGCAGTTCTTC; cdr3_aa: CTSSPRQGMDEQFF; d_call: NA; j_call: TRBJ2-1; clone_size: NA; v_call: TRBV1
cdr3_nt: TGTGCCAGCAGCTTAGCGGCAGGGGGCTCTGCAACTAATGAAAAACTGTTTTTT; cdr3_aa: CASSLAAGGSATNEKLFF; d_call: TRBD1; j_call: TRBJ1-4; clone_size: NA; v_call: TRBV7-9
cdr3_nt: TGCGCCAGCAGCCAAGATGGGGAGGACAGGGTTGGTAATTCACCCCTCCACTTT; cdr3_aa: CASSQDGEDRVGNSPLHF; d_call: TRBD1; j_call: TRBJ1-6; clone_size: NA; v_call: TRBV4-1
cdr3_nt: TGCGCCAGCAGCTTGCGGAGTATGGCGCCATACTCTGGAAACACCATATATTTT; cdr3_aa: CASSLRSMAPYSGNTIYF; d_call: NA; j_call: TRBJ1-3; clone_size: NA; v_call: TRBV5-1
cdr3_nt: TGTGCCAGCAGCTTGGGGAGACTCAGCACAGATACGCAGTATTTT; cdr3_aa: CASSLGRLSTDTQYF; d_call: NA; j_call: TRBJ2-3; clone_size: NA; v_call: TRBV5-6
cdr3_nt: TGCGCCAGCAGCTTGCCGACTGGGGCCCCCACTGAAGCTTTCTTT; cdr3_aa: CASSLPTGAPTEAFF; d_call: NA; j_call: TRBJ1-1; clone_size: few; v_call: TRBV5-1
cdr3_nt: TGTGCCAGCAGCCCCCGGACAGGGAACACTGAAGCTTTCTTT; cdr3_aa: CASSPRTGNTEAFF; d_call: TRBD1; j_call: TRBJ1-1; clone_size: NA; v_call: TRBV3-1/TRBV3-2
cdr3_nt: TGCGCCAGCAGCCAAGAACTAGCGGACACAGATACGCAGTATTTT; cdr3_aa: CASSQELADTDTQYF; d_call: TRBD2; j_call: TRBJ2-3; clone_size: NA; v_call: TRBV4-3
cdr3_nt: TGTGCCAGCAGCCCGGACACGGGTCGGGGCTACACCTTC; cdr3_aa: CASSPDTGRGYTF; d_call: NA; j_call: TRBJ1-2; clone_size: NA; v_call: TRBV7-2
cdr3_nt: TGTGCCAGCAGTCCCTCCGGACAGGTCAAAAACATTCAGTACTTC; cdr3_aa: CASSPSGQVKNIQYF; d_call: TRBD1; j_call: TRBJ2-4; clone_size: NA; v_call: TRBV25-1
cdr3_nt: TGTGCCAGCAGGATAGGGACAGCCTATGGCTACACCTTC; cdr3_aa: CASRIGTAYGYTF; d_call: TRBD1; j_call: TRBJ1-2; clone_size: NA; v_call: TRBV6-6
cdr3_nt: TGCAGCGTCCTTGACAACAATGAAAAACTGTTTTTT; cdr3_aa: CSVLDNNEKLFF; d_call: NA; j_call: TRBJ1-4; clone_size: NA; v_call: TRBV29-1
cdr3_nt: TGTGCCAGCAGCGTAGATAACACCAACTATGGCTACACCTTC; cdr3_aa: CASSVDNTNYGYTF; d_call: NA; j_call: TRBJ1-2; clone_size: NA; v_call: TRBV9
cdr3_nt: TGTGCCAGCAGCTTAGCGCGGGACACCATATATTTT; cdr3_aa: CASSLARDTIYF; d_call: NA; j_call: TRBJ1-3; clone_size: NA; v_call: TRBV7-2